This TCR beta chain derives from a study of regulatory T cells in long-lasting Graves disease. Overall study: The criterion for persistent Graves' disease was over 5 years of antithyroid drugs with positive TSH receptor antibodies.

Study-level results: Persistent patients shared more public clonotypes (about 2,900) than new patients (more than 900).

This CDR3 contains 14 residues. Trimming removed 0 bases at V and 5 bases at J, with 9 bases between. The time point here: persistent/refractory GD, antithyroid drugs over 5 years with positive TRAb. From PBMCs, RNA was extracted and then used to make the TCR library. The patients were enrolled through endocrinology in Xi'an, China. Approximately 10-milliliter peripheral blood samples went into EDTA tubes. Assembly of TCR beta libraries relied on iRepertoire HTBI primers together with Arm-PCR of CDR3 regions. TCRdb fed the multiplex PCR reads into MiXCR, producing one record per CDR3 protein. Here the sample spans hundreds of thousands of distinct CDR3 sequences, around 20% being singletons. This clonotype has a handful of counts. Its antigen is still unknown.

This receptor was taken from a female donor with Graves disease. The chain is built from TRBV12-3 or TRBV12-4 and TRBJ2-3, with D unclear. This specimen was peripheral blood mononuclear cells (PBMCs), taken when the disease was refractory, from a patient treated with antithyroid drugs. Here the CDR3 DNA reads TGTGCCAGCAGTTTAGCGATGGAAGGAGATACGCAGTATTTT. Encoded protein: CASSLAMEGDTQYF.